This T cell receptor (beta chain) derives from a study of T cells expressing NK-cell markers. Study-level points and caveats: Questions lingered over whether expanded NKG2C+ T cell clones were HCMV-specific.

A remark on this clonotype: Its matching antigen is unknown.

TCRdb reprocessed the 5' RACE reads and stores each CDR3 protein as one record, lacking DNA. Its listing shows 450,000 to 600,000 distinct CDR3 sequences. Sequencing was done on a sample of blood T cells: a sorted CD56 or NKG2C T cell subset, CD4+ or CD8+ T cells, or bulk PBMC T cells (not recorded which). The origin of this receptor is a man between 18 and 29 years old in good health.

The chain's CDR3 is CSVDPGSPGTYEQYF. The chain has TRBV29-1 and TRBJ2-7; TCRdb's D gene call, TRBD1, goes unchecked for lack of DNA. The length of the CDR3 is 15 residues. Germline CDR1 and CDR2: SQVTM and ANQGSEA.